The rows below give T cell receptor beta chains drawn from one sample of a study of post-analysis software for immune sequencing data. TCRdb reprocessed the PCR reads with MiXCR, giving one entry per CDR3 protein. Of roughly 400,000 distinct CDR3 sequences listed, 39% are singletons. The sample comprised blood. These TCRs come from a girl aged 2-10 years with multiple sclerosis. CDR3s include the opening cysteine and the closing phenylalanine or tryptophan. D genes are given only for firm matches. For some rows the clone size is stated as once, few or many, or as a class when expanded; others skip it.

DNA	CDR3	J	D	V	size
TGTGCCAGCAGCCCTAGCGGGGGCATATTTCAAGAGACCCAGTACTTC	CASSPSGGIFQETQYF	TRBJ2-5	TRBD2	TRBV6-5	few
TGTGCCACCACAGGGGGGAGCTCCTACGAGCAGTACTTC	CATTGGSSYEQYF	TRBJ2-7	TRBD1	TRBV28	.
TGCAGCGTTGAGGTCGGGAGTCCCTACGAGCAGTACTTC	CSVEVGSPYEQYF	TRBJ2-7	.	TRBV29-1	.
TGCAGTGCTAGAGAAGCGGGAGTAGCAAATGAGCAGTTCTTC	CSAREAGVANEQFF	TRBJ2-1	TRBD2	TRBV20-1	few
TGCGCCAGCAGCTTGGATACAGGAAATTCACCCCTCCACTTT	CASSLDTGNSPLHF	TRBJ1-6	.	TRBV5-1	.
TGTGCCAGCAGCTTTCCGGGACTAGCGGGAGGGAGGGAGCAGTACTTC	CASSFPGLAGGREQYF	TRBJ2-4	TRBD2	TRBV7-2	.
TGTGCCAGCAACCGTCGAATCGGAGAGACCCAGTACTTC	CASNRRIGETQYF	TRBJ2-5	.	TRBV7-2	.
TGTGCCAGCAGCTTTGGAGGGGGGCGTATCAATCAGCCCCAGCATTTT	CASSFGGGRINQPQHF	TRBJ1-5	.	TRBV5-6	once
TGCAGTGCTAGAAAGGGGGTATGGCTCACAGATACGCAGTATTTT	CSARKGVWLTDTQYF	TRBJ2-3	.	TRBV20-1	.
TGTGCCACCAGCAGAGGCCACCTTAGACAGGGTGTGGACACTGAAGCTTTCTTT	CATSRGHLRQGVDTEAFF	TRBJ1-1	TRBD1	TRBV15	once
TGCAGTGCGAGAGAGACCGGGGGACCGTACAATGAGCAGTTCTTC	CSARETGGPYNEQFF	TRBJ2-1	.	TRBV20-1	few
TGTGCCAGTGGGGCCCCTCCAGGGGTAGATGCGCAGTATTTT	CASGAPPGVDAQYF	TRBJ2-3	.	TRBV28	.
TGTGCCACCAGCAGAGATGGGGGGATACAAGAGACCCAGTACTTC	CATSRDGGIQETQYF	TRBJ2-5	.	TRBV15	.
TGTGCCCGCAGTGCCTTAAAGAACAGACAGGGCAACTACACCTTC	CARSALKNRQGNYTF	TRBJ1-2	TRBD1	TRBV6-1	.
TGCGCCAGCAGCGTAGGCAGTTCGAGCAATCAGCCCCAGCATTTT	CASSVGSSSNQPQHF	TRBJ1-5	.	TRBV5-1	.
TGTGCCAGCCAAACCCCGGGACTAGATGTAGAGCAGTACTTC	CASQTPGLDVEQYF	TRBJ2-7	TRBD2	TRBV6-2/TRBV6-3	.
TGTGCCAGCAGCTTAGCCAGTTCTCGGGAGACCCAGTACTTC	CASSLASSRETQYF	TRBJ2-5	.	TRBV7-2	.